One sample yielded the 23 T cell receptor beta chains listed below, sequenced in a study of blood T cell repertoires in COVID-19. Sequenced by immunoSEQ multiplex PCR; TCRdb stores in-frame clones only, minus some. The sample yields under 200,000 clones, approximately 85% seen once. The sequenced sample consisted of peripheral blood. Receptor source: a middle-aged man with acute or convalescent COVID-19.

As for this clone: One end of the junction does not line up with germline, which may come from a read error. CDR3 protein: CASSLAGQGADEQYF. The CDR3 nucleotides are TGTGCCAGCAGTTTGGCGGGACAGGGGGCCGACGAGCAGTACTTC. This sequence joins TRBV5-8 and TRBJ2-7, with 12 bases that match TRBD1. This CDR3 contains 15 residues. Germline V gene data show CDR1 as SGHTS and CDR2 as YDEGEE.

The rearrangement links TRBV5-1 to TRBJ2-7; a weak D match, TRBD1 (6 bases). V was trimmed by 5 bases and J by 2 bases, leaving 11 bases between them. This CDR3 has 13 amino acids. CDR1 is SGHRS and CDR2 is YFSETQ in the germline V gene. The chain's CDR3 is CASRRTEAYEQYF. The CDR3 nucleotides are TGCGCCAGCAGACGGACAGAAGCCTACGAGCAGTACTTC.

The chain's CDR3 is CASSPGQRISNYGYTF. CDR3 sequence (DNA): TGCGCCAGCAGCCCTGGACAGAGAATCTCTAACTATGGCTACACCTTC. The V and J genes are TRBV5-1 and TRBJ1-2; tentative D call: TRBD1 (6 bases). CDR3 length: 16 amino acids. V lost 4 bases, J lost 0 bases, and 16 bases lay in between. Germline V gene lookup returns CDR1 SGHRS and CDR2 YFSETQ.

This rearrangement joins TRBV10-3 to TRBJ1-6, with a tentative D call TRBD1 (5 bases). Trimming shortened V by 0 bases and J by 10 bases, and 13 bases separated the two germline ends. Per germline, CDR1 ENHRY and CDR2 SYGVKD. The CDR3 contains 15 residues. The DNA of the CDR3 is TGTGCCATCAGTGAGTCGATGCAGGGAAGATCACCCCTCCACTTT. Translated: CAISESMQGRSPLHF.

The chain is built from TRBV2 and TRBJ2-5; maybe TRBD2 (6 bases). V was clipped by 3 bases and J by 7 bases, with 9 bases between them. Per the germline V gene, CDR1 is SNHLY and CDR2 is FYNNEI. This CDR3 spans 12 amino acids. The CDR3: CASSEGGPTQYF. The CDR3 nucleotides read TGTGCCAGCAGTGAGGGGGGTCCGACCCAGTACTTC.

The chain joins TRBV12-3 or TRBV12-4 to TRBJ1-2; the D gene is possibly TRBD1 (6 bases). The length of the CDR3 is 13 residues. V lost 3 bases, J lost 4 bases, and 9 bases lay in between. For the CDR3, the DNA is TGTGCCAGCAGTTTCGACAGGCTCTATGGCTACACCTTC. This translates into CASSFDRLYGYTF.

The genes are TRBV6-1 and TRBJ2-7; no clear D. Trimming took off 1 base at V and 2 bases at J, with 6 bases between the two ends. Germline lookup yields CDR1 MNHNS and CDR2 SASEGT. This CDR3 is built from 13 residues. The DNA for the CDR3 is TGTGCCAGCAGTGAAGTGAGAGCCTACGAGCAGTACTTC. Protein sequence: CASSEVRAYEQYF.

The chain joins TRBV20-1 to TRBJ2-3; 8 bases agree with TRBD1. The CDR3 contains 10 residues. Germline CDR1 is DFQATT and CDR2 is SNEGSKA (reference sequence). V shed 5 bases, J shed 11 bases, and the junction held 3 bases outside the gene matches. DNA of the CDR3: TGCAGTGCTGACAGGGGAAGGCAGTATTTT. Its protein product is CSADRGRQYF.

The gene calls are TRBV2 and TRBJ2-3; weak D call: TRBD2 (5 bases). Trimming stripped 2 bases from V and 1 base from J, with 10 bases between. Germline CDR1 is SNHLY and CDR2 is FYNNEI. This CDR3 region has 15 residues. The CDR3 region is CASSERGIRTDTQYF. In DNA, the CDR3 is TGTGCCAGCAGTGAAAGAGGGATCCGCACAGATACGCAGTATTTT.

The chain combines TRBV6-5 with TRBJ1-2, with D maybe TRBD1 (5 bases). The CDR3 has 15 amino acids. Germline assignment: CDR1 MNHEY and CDR2 SVGAGI. The V end was cut by 7 bases, the J end by 4 bases, with 19 bases between. The CDR3 nucleotides read TGTGCCAGCACCCCACTTCGACAGCTGGGCTATGGCTACACCTTC. It yields the protein CASTPLRQLGYGYTF.

This clone has only a few counts. The sample carries other DNA sequences with the same CDR3. The CDR3 DNA is TGCGCCAGCAGCTTGGCCGGGAACACTGAAGCTTTCTTT. Translated: CASSLAGNTEAFF. The chain links TRBV5-1 to TRBJ1-1; no firm D call. The CDR3 length is 13 residues. Trimming stripped 0 bases from V and 1 base from J, with 4 bases between. Germline V gives CDR1 SGHRS, CDR2 YFSETQ.

This clone was seen just once. This chain connects TRBV27 to TRBJ1-6; 7 bases fit TRBD1. V shed 5 bases, J shed 2 bases, and the junction held 3 bases outside the gene matches. The V gene's germline CDR1 is MNHEY and CDR2 SMNVEV (reference sequence). The CDR3 covers 15 residues. The CDR3 loop is CASSDREAYNSPLHF. The CDR3 DNA reads as TGTGCCAGCAGTGACAGGGAAGCCTATAATTCACCCCTCCACTTT.

The gene calls are TRBV11-3 and TRBJ2-3; 8 bases fit TRBD1. This CDR3 is 15 amino acids long. From germline, CDR1 is SGHNT and CDR2 YENEEA. With 5 bases clipped from V and 2 bases from J, the junction kept 6 bases outside the gene matches. The CDR3 spells CASSRRGQDTDTQYF. The CDR3 DNA is TGTGCCAGCAGCCGTCGGGGACAGGACACAGATACGCAGTATTTT.

The chain has TRBV2 and TRBJ2-5; 11 bases align to TRBD2. V trimming: 3 bases; J trimming: 5 bases; junction bases outside the gene matches: 8. The length of the CDR3 is 16 residues. CDR1 is SNHLY and CDR2 is FYNNEI in the germline V gene. The CDR3 nucleotides are TGTGCCAGCAGTGACGGGCTAGCGGGGGGCGTGGAGACCCAGTACTTC. Its protein product is CASSDGLAGGVETQYF.

This clone was seen a handful of times. V and J are TRBV14 and TRBJ1-4; D may be TRBD1 (5 bases). Trimming took 3 bases from V and 0 from J, leaving 11 bases between them. Germline assignment: CDR1 SGHDN and CDR2 FVKESK. CDR3 length: 16 amino acids. Here the CDR3 DNA reads TGTGCCAGCAGCCAGGTTACAGGTTCAACTAATGAAAAACTGTTTTTT. Translation gives CASSQVTGSTNEKLFF.

V usage is TRBV6-2 or TRBV6-3 and J usage is TRBJ1-1; D might be TRBD1 (6 bases). Trimming stripped 5 bases from V and 1 base from J, with 8 bases between. The CDR3 contains 13 residues. From germline, CDR1 is MNHEY and CDR2 SVGEGT. In nucleotides, the CDR3 is TGTGCCAGCAGTCTGACAGGGAACACTGAAGCTTTCTTT. Amino acids: CASSLTGNTEAFF.

The gene calls are TRBV9 and TRBJ2-7, with 9 nucleotides matching TRBD1. The length of the CDR3 is 15 residues. V dropped 4 bases and J dropped 1; count of bases not matched to a gene: 6. Germline V gene lookup returns CDR1 SGDLS and CDR2 YYNGEE. The CDR3 coding sequence is TGTGCCAGCAGCTGGGGGACAGGGTTATCCTACGAGCAGTACTTC. It is translated as CASSWGTGLSYEQYF.

The chain uses TRBV3-1 (or the pseudogene TRBV3-2) and TRBJ2-7; a weak D match, TRBD2 (6 bases). V lost 2 bases, J lost 3 bases, and 11 bases lay in between. There are 14 residues in the CDR3. Germline values: CDR1 LGHDT, CDR2 YNNKEL (reference sequence). The CDR3 spells CASSQTPGGYEQYF. CDR3 in DNA: TGTGCCAGCAGCCAAACCCCCGGGGGCTACGAGCAGTACTTC.

V and J are TRBV5-1 and TRBJ2-3; D might be TRBD2 (7 bases). The CDR3 loop spans 15 amino acids. Trimming stripped 2 bases from V and 5 bases from J, with 15 bases between. The germline CDR1 and CDR2 sequences are SGHRS and YFSETQ. The CDR3 sequence: CASSFEEGGRDTQYF. Here the CDR3 DNA reads TGCGCCAGCAGCTTCGAGGAGGGGGGGAGAGATACGCAGTATTTT.

This CDR3 is CASSTTGNTEAFF. The CDR3 nucleotides read TGTGCCAGCTCGACTACCGGGAACACTGAAGCTTTCTTT. V usage is TRBV18 and J usage is TRBJ1-1; no definite D call. Germline V lookup: CDR1 KGHSH, CDR2 LQKENI. Trimming took 6 bases from V and 1 from J, leaving 9 bases between them. This CDR3 is built from 13 residues.

Comment on this clone: Other DNA sequences within the sample encode an identical CDR3. This chain links TRBV7-3 with TRBJ2-7, with TRBD2 as a possible D gene (7 bases). This CDR3 region has 13 residues. Germline values: CDR1 SGHTA, CDR2 FQGTGA. Between the trimmed V and J ends, which lost 1 base and 7 bases, there was a span of 11 bases. DNA of the CDR3: TGTGCCAGCAGCTTAAGGGGGGGGCTGGAGCAGTACTTC. This gives the protein CASSLRGGLEQYF.

As DNA, the CDR3 is TGTGCCATCAGCCCTAACAATCAGCCCCAGCATTTT. Translated: CAISPNNQPQHF. The chain joins TRBV10-3 to TRBJ1-5, with unresolved D. This CDR3 has 12 amino acids. The germline gives CDR1 ENHRY, CDR2 SYGVKD. Trimming took 6 bases from V and 3 from J, leaving 6 bases between them.

This chain joins TRBV4-2 and TRBJ2-7; 9 bases are a match to TRBD2. Trimming at V came to 4 bases and at J to 6 bases, leaving 13 bases not matched to a gene. CDR3 length: 16 residues. The germline V gene encodes CDR1 LGHNA and CDR2 YNFKEQ. CDR3 loop: CASSPSASGDFVEQYF. The CDR3 DNA sequence: TGTGCCAGCAGCCCCTCCGCTAGCGGGGATTTCGTCGAGCAGTACTTC.